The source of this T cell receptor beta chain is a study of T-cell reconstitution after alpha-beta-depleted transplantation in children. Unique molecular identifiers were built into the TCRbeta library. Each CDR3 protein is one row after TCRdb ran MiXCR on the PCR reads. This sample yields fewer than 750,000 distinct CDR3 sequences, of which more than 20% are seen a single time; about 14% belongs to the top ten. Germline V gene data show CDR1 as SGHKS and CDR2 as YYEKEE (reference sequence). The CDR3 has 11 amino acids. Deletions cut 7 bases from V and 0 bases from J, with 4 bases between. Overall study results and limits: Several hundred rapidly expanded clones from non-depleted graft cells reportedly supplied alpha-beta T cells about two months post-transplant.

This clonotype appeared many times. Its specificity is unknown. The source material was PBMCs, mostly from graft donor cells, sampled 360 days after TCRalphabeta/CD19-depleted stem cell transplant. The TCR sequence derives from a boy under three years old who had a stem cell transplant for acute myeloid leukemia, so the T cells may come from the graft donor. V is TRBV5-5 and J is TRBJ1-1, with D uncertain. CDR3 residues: CASLLNTEAFF. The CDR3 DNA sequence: TGTGCCAGCCTCTTGAACACTGAAGCTTTCTTT. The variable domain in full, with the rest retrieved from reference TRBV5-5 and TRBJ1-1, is DAGVTQSPTHLIKTRGQQVTLRCSPISGHKSVSWYQQVLGQGPQFIFQYYEKEERGRGNFPDRFSARQFPNYSSELNVNALLLGDSALYLCASLLNTEAFFGQGTRLTVV.